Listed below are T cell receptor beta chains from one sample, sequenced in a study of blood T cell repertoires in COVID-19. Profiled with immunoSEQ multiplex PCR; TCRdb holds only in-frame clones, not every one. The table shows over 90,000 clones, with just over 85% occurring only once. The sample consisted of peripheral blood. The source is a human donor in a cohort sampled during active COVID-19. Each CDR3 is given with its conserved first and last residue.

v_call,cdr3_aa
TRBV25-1,CASSEGWEGEKLFF
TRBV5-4,CASTTPGQGGGELFF
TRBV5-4,CASSLDRGLTDTQYF
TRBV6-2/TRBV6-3,CASSPRGPGGNTIYF
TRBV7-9,CASIPRIGVDGGEQFF
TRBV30,CAWSLRYEQYF
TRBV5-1,CASNPGGGVKGYTF
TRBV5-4,CASSFGRGRSLYEQYF
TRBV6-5,CASRRDRGGETQYF
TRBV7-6,CASSQSNRESTEAFF
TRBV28,CASSLQYRDSEQYF
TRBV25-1,CASSGLGIYGYTF
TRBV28,CASIRTGPAYGYTF
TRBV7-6,CASSLRGLAGNTGELFF
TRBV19,CASTGGGNQPQHF
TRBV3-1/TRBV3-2,CASSQGIAGADTQYF
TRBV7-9,CASSLARDRAYEQYF
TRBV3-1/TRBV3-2,CASSQPQMAMNTEAFF
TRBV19,CASSIVGTGGRSEAFF
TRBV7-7,CASSLSGRPGETQYF
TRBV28,CASSLYLYRASGGNEQFF
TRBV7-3,CASSLKVRDRVYEQYF
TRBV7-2,CASSSPPGGTQYF
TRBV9,CASSGPDRALAFF
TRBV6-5,CASSYQGKANEKLFF
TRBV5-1,CASSPGGARPNEKLFF
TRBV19,CASSTGFGMAKNIQYF
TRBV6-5,CASPLTRGTEAFF
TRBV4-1,CASSQGATFMYTDTQYF
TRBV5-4,CASSLNPDEQYF
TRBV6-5,CASSYGGAANEDGYTF
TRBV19,CASSIRLRGFETQYF
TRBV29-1,CSVGPREVENEQYF
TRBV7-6,CASSIRDRGLSGNTIYF
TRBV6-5,CASRSFSGNYNEQFF
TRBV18,CASSPGQLVNSPLHF
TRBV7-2,CASSLGQGGLEKLFF
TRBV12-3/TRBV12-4,CASSLTVYGYTF
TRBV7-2,CASSSGLAGGNEQFF
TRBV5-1,CASSLGGQGDTEAFF
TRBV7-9,CASSLVGLADEQYF
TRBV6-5,CASTFDRGTGEQYF
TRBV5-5,CASSFGTGVSETQYF
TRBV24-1,CATSDPQGNQPQHF
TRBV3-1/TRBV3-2,CASSPGGWTEAFF
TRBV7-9,CASTLPTGVDFGNTIYF
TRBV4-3,CASSQVGGWANVLTF
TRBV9,CASSGGLAGVNEQFF
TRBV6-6,CASSYSGDNDEQFF
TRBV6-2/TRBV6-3,CASSYSTSGRTLTDTQYF
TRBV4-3,CASSQERSLDVTDTQYF
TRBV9,CASSVEWDRSQPQHF
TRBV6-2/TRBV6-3,CASSMGLAIRTDTQYF
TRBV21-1,CASSKGGQGILTSTDTQYF